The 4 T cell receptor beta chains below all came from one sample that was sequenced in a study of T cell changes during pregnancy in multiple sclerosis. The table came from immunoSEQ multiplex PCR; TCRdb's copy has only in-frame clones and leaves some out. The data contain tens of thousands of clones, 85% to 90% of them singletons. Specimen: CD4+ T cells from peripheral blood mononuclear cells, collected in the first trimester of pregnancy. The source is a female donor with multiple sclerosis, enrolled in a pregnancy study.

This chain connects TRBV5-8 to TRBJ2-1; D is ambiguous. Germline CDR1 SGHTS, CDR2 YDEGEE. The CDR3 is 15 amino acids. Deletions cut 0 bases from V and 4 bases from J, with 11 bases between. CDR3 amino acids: CASSLGNSDYNEQFF. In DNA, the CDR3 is TGTGCCAGCAGCTTGGGAAACTCCGATTACAATGAGCAGTTCTTC. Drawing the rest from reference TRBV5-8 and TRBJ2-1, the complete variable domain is EAGVTQSPTHLIKTRGQQATLRCSPISGHTSVYWYQQALGLGLQFLLWYDEGEERNRGNFPPRFSGRQFPNYSSELNVNALELEDSALYLCASSLGNSDYNEQFFGPGTRLTVL.

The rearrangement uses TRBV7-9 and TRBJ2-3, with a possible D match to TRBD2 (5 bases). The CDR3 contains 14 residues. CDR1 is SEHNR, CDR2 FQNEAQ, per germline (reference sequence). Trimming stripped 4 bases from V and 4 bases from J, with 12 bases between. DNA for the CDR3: TGTGCCAGCAGCTCATCCAGCGGTCCAGATACGCAGTATTTT. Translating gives CASSSSSGPDTQYF.

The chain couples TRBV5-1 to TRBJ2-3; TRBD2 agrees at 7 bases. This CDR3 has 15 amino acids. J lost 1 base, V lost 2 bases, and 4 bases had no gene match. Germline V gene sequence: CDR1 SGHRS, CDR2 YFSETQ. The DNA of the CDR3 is TGCGCCAGCAGCTTCGGGAGGAGCGGCACAGATACGCAGTATTTT. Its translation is CASSFGRSGTDTQYF.

DNA for the CDR3: TGTGCCAGCAGAGGACTAGCGGGAGGCCCAGATACGCAGTATTTT. Residues: CASRGLAGGPDTQYF. This chain connects TRBV2 to TRBJ2-3, with 14 bases identical to TRBD2. V dropped 6 bases and J dropped 4; count of bases not matched to a gene: 3. From germline, CDR1 is SNHLY and CDR2 FYNNEI. CDR3 length: 15 residues.